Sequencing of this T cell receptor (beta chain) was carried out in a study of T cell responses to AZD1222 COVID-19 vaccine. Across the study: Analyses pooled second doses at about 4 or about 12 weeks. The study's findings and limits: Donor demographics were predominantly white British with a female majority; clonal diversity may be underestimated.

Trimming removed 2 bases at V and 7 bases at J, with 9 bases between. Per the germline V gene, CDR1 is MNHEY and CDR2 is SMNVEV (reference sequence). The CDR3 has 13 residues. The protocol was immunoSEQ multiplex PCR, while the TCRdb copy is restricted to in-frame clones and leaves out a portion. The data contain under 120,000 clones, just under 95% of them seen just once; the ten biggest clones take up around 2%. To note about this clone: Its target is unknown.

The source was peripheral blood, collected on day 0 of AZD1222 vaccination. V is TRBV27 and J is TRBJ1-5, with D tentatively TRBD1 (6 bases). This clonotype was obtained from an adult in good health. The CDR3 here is CASSLGGGQPQHF. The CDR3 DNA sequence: TGTGCCAGCAGTTTAGGGGGGGGCCAGCCCCAGCATTTT.